This entry lists 7 T cell receptor beta chains sequenced from one sample in a study of T cells in Graves' hyperthyroidism and ophthalmopathy. Amplification of TCR beta CDR3 regions was performed using RNA transcripts as template. The HTBI set primed first-round TCR CDR3 RT-PCR. A single record per CDR3 protein comes from TCRdb applying MiXCR to the multiplex PCR reads. The table includes 400,000 or so distinct CDR3 sequences, over 12% detected once. The source material was blood. These receptors all stem from a middle-aged man with Graves' ophthalmopathy.

In this sample, this clonotype turned up many times. The chain recombines TRBV3-1 with TRBJ2-5; D unresolved. Trimming removed 1 base from V and 1 base from J, with 7 bases in between. This CDR3 region has 14 residues. Germline CDR1 is LGHDT and CDR2 is YNNKEL (reference sequence). CDR3 in amino acids: CASSQVLGQETQYF. CDR3 DNA: TGTGCCAGCAGCCAAGTTCTGGGCCAAGAGACCCAGTACTTC.

As to this clonotype: A read error is likely, as this CDR3 ends without the conserved phenylalanine or tryptophan. The rearrangement joins TRBV27 to TRBJ2-3; no clear D gene. Germline V gene lookup returns CDR1 MNHEY and CDR2 SMNVEV (reference sequence). The CDR3 runs 13 residues. V was clipped by 2 bases and J by 1 base, with 4 bases between them. CDR3 in amino acids: CASSLGRTDTQYL. For the CDR3, the DNA is TGTGCCAGCAGTTTAGGGCGCACAGATACGCAGTATCTT.

This clonotype came up many times. The genes are TRBV7-6 and TRBJ1-1; 8 bases align to TRBD1. CDR3 length equals 17 residues. V gave up 1 base and J gave up 6 bases; unmatched junction bases: 13. CDR1 SGHVS and CDR2 FNYEAQ come from the germline V gene. The CDR3 bases are TGTGCCAGCAGCTTAGGGACAGGGACAGGCCTCTTGGCTGAAGCTTTCTTT. This translates into CASSLGTGTGLLAEAFF.

The gene calls are TRBV3-1 and TRBJ2-2; TRBD2 aligns across 11 bases. V shed 0 bases and J 8 bases; nucleotides not matched to a gene: 8. The CDR3 covers 17 residues. Per germline, CDR1 LGHDT and CDR2 YNNKEL (reference sequence). The CDR3 DNA reads TGTGCCAGCAGCCAAGAGATTTTAGGACTAGCGGGTGGGGAGCTGTTTTTT. Translating gives CASSQEILGLAGGELFF.

In this sample, this clonotype turned up a few times. V gene TRBV29-1 combines with J gene TRBJ2-5; D is unclear. V was trimmed by 2 bases and J by 5 bases, leaving 9 bases between them. This CDR3 spans 12 amino acids. The V gene's germline CDR1 is SQVTM and CDR2 ANQGSEA. For the CDR3, the DNA is TGCAGCGTTGAACAGCCAACGGAGACCCAGTACTTC. It codes for CSVEQPTETQYF.

This clonotype appeared many times. The chain employs TRBV6-1 and TRBJ1-1; the match to TRBD1 covers 8 bases. CDR3 length: 14 amino acids. Losses at the gene ends were 5 bases for V and 4 bases for J; bases not matched to a gene: 6. Germline loops: CDR1 MNHNS, CDR2 SASEGT. Here the CDR3 DNA reads TGTGCCAGCAGTCGACAGGGGCAAGCCACTGAAGCTTTCTTT. Translating gives CASSRQGQATEAFF.

This clonotype appeared many times. The chain is built from TRBV5-1 and TRBJ1-5, with D possibly TRBD1 on 5 matching bases. Trimming took 0 bases from V and 5 from J, leaving 12 bases between them. The germline CDR1 and CDR2 sequences are SGHRS and YFSETQ. The CDR3 is 15 amino acids. Here the CDR3 DNA reads TGCGCCAGCAGCTTGGAGGGGCAGTCTTATCAGCCCCAGCATTTT. Residues: CASSLEGQSYQPQHF.